Listed below are T cell receptor beta chains from one sample, sequenced in a study of OX40 agonist ivuxolimab in advanced cancers. TCRdb's copy holds only in-frame clones and misses some; the assay was immunoSEQ multiplex PCR. The sample holds under 65,000 clones, approximately 90% seen once. This sample comprised CD4+ or CD8+ T cells sorted from blood, obtained in a trial of the OX40 agonist ivuxolimab. The origin of the receptors is an adult with an advanced solid tumor such as melanoma, head and neck, liver or kidney cancer. CDR3s include the opening cysteine and the closing phenylalanine or tryptophan. The D gene is left open where the match is weak. The listing skips clone size in some rows; elsewhere it reads once, few, many or a size class.

v_gene	d_gene	j_gene	abundance	CDR3nt	CDR3aa
TRBV19	NA	TRBJ2-1	NA	TGTGCCAGTAGTACTTCAATTACGCCCGCCGAAATCGAGCAGTTCTTC	CASSTSITPAEIEQFF
TRBV30	NA	TRBJ1-1	few	TGTGCCTGGAGTGTATTGGAAAGGACTGAAGCTTTCTTT	CAWSVLERTEAFF
TRBV4-3	NA	TRBJ2-1	NA	TGCGCCAGCAGCGGGACCTCCTACAATGAGCAGTTCTTC	CASSGTSYNEQFF
TRBV4-1	TRBD1	TRBJ2-1	NA	TGCGCCAGCCGCACAGGGGCCTCCTACAATGAGCAGTTCTTC	CASRTGASYNEQFF
TRBV9	NA	TRBJ1-1	once	TGTGCCAGCAGCGTATCCCTTATGAACACTGAAGCTTTCTTT	CASSVSLMNTEAFF
TRBV7-8	NA	TRBJ1-5	NA	TGTGCCAGCAGCTTAAAGTGGGGGCAGCCTTATAGCAATCAGCCCCAGCATTTT	CASSLKWGQPYSNQPQHF
TRBV25-1	NA	TRBJ1-1	NA	TGTGCCAGCAGTTTCGGAGGCAGGGACACTGAAGCTTTCTTT	CASSFGGRDTEAFF
TRBV9	NA	TRBJ2-1	NA	TGTGCCAGCAGCGCAGACAGTAGCTCCTACAATGAGCAGTTCTTC	CASSADSSSYNEQFF
TRBV6-5	NA	TRBJ1-1	NA	TGTGCCAGCAGTTACTCTTTACTGCGTGGTCACACTGAAGCTTTCTTT	CASSYSLLRGHTEAFF
TRBV29-1	NA	TRBJ1-2	NA	TGCAGCGTTGAATTACAGGGAAGGGACCGAGGCTACACCTTC	CSVELQGRDRGYTF
TRBV27	NA	TRBJ2-1	NA	TGTGCCAGCAGTTCCTTGTCCTCCTACAATGAGCAGTTCTTC	CASSSLSSYNEQFF
TRBV2	NA	TRBJ2-3	NA	TGTGCCAGCATTCCAGAGGGGTTTCGCACAGATACGCAGTATTTT	CASIPEGFRTDTQYF
TRBV27	NA	TRBJ2-1	NA	TGTGCCAGCAGTTTAAGTGGGGGCGTTACGTACAATGAGCAGTTCTTC	CASSLSGGVTYNEQFF
TRBV27	NA	TRBJ1-1	NA	TGTGCCAGCAGTTTATCGGTTTGGGGAGACGCTTTCTTT	CASSLSVWGDAFF
TRBV29-1	NA	TRBJ2-2	NA	TGCAGCGTTGCGGGGGACACCGGGGAGCTGTTTTTT	CSVAGDTGELFF
TRBV5-5	TRBD1	TRBJ2-7	NA	TGTGCCAGCAGCTGGGAGGACAGGGTAGTATCGGACGAGCAGTACTTC	CASSWEDRVVSDEQYF
TRBV7-9	NA	TRBJ2-5	few	TGTGCCAGCAGCTTATACCTCAGGGAGACCCAGTACTTC	CASSLYLRETQYF
TRBV13	TRBD1	TRBJ1-2	NA	TGTGCCAGCAGCCCCGGGACAGGGAGTAACTATGGCTACACCTTC	CASSPGTGSNYGYTF
TRBV19	NA	TRBJ2-1	NA	TGTGCCAGTAGATTAGGCGACAATGAGCAGTTCTTC	CASRLGDNEQFF
TRBV7-6	TRBD2	TRBJ2-1	NA	TGTGCCAGCAGTAGCGGGAGGGCCCAAGGTGAGCAGTTCTTC	CASSSGRAQGEQFF
TRBV19	NA	TRBJ2-2	NA	TGTGCCAGTAGCCTACCTCGACTAGCGAACACCGGGGAGCTGTTTTTT	CASSLPRLANTGELFF
TRBV27	NA	TRBJ2-3	NA	TGTGCCAGCAAAGCCCCCAGGACCCACACAGATACGCAGTATTTT	CASKAPRTHTDTQYF
TRBV9	NA	TRBJ2-3	NA	TGTGCCAGCAGCGTCAAGACTACAGATACGCAGTATTTT	CASSVKTTDTQYF
TRBV7-9	NA	TRBJ1-1	NA	TGTGCCAGCAGCCCCCCTGGGGGCATGAACACTGAAGCTTTCTTT	CASSPPGGMNTEAFF
TRBV9	TRBD2	TRBJ2-2	NA	TGTGCCAGCAGCGTTAGCGGGAGGGCCGTCGGGGAGCTGTTTTTT	CASSVSGRAVGELFF
TRBV6-1	NA	TRBJ1-5	NA	TGTGCCAGCAGTGAATGGCAGGGCAATCAGCCCCAGCATTTT	CASSEWQGNQPQHF
TRBV7-9	NA	TRBJ2-5	once	TGTGCCAGCAGCCCTTCCTCGACAGGACTGCAAGAGACCCAGTACTTC	CASSPSSTGLQETQYF
TRBV9	NA	TRBJ2-3	NA	TGTGCCAGCAGCGTAGGGGGCACAGATACGCAGTATTTT	CASSVGGTDTQYF
TRBV6-6	TRBD2	TRBJ2-5	NA	TGTGCCAGCAGTTACTCCACGGGAGGGGAGACCCAGTACTTC	CASSYSTGGETQYF
TRBV7-2	TRBD1	TRBJ2-3	NA	TGTGCCACAGGACAGGGTTGGGGCACAGATACGCAGTATTTT	CATGQGWGTDTQYF
TRBV7-9	NA	TRBJ2-2	NA	TGTGCCAGCACCCGGGCCGGGGAGCTGTTTTTT	CASTRAGELFF
TRBV9	NA	TRBJ1-2	NA	TGTGCCAGCAGCGTAGAAGGGAATGGCTACACCTTC	CASSVEGNGYTF
TRBV2	TRBD2	TRBJ2-1	NA	TGTGCCAGCAGTGTGACTAGCGGGGCTTACAATGAGCAGTTCTTC	CASSVTSGAYNEQFF
TRBV2	NA	TRBJ2-3	NA	TGTGCCAGCTTTGGACCTCACGCAGATACGCAGTATTTT	CASFGPHADTQYF
TRBV4-3	NA	TRBJ1-4	NA	TGCGCCAGCAGCCAAGACAGCCTAAATGAAAAACTGTTTTTT	CASSQDSLNEKLFF
TRBV9	NA	TRBJ2-3	NA	TGTGCCAGCAGCGTAGAAGGGTTTCGTCTTAGCACAGATACGCAGTATTTT	CASSVEGFRLSTDTQYF
TRBV28	NA	TRBJ1-1	NA	TGTGCCAGCAGGCCCCTAGGACACGCAAACACTGAAGCTTTCTTT	CASRPLGHANTEAFF